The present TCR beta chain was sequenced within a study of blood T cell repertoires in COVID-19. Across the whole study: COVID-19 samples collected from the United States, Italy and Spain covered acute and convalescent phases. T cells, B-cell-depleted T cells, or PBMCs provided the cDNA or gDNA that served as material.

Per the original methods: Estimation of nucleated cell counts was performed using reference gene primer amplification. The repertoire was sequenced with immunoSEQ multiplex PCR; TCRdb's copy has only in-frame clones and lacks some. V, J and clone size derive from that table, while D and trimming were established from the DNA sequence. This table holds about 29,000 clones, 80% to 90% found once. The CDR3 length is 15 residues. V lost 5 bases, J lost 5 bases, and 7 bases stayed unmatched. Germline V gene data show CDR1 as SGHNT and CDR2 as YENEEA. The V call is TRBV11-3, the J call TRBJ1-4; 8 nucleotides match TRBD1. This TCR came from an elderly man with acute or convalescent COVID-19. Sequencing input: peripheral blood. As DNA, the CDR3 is TGTGCCAGCAGCCCGGGACAGGTTTCGAATGAAAAACTGTTTTTT. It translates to CASSPGQVSNEKLFF.